The T cell receptor beta chain described here comes from a study of cytomegalovirus exposure and HLA in healthy donors. Findings and limits, study-wide: V- and J-gene trimming in TCR beta was tied to a missense DCLRE1C variant by an analysis performed later. Presence/absence analysis assumed near-uniform sequencing depth across donors. Listed as cytomegalovirus-associated were over 150 TCR beta chains.

This CDR3 is 18 amino acids long. The germline CDR1 and CDR2 sequences are MNHEY and SMNVEV (reference sequence). The V segment lost 3 bases and the J segment 3 bases; nucleotides outside the gene matches: 14. Turning to this clone: Its antigen is still unknown.

The donors (healthy individuals) were bone marrow donors. 13 Jbeta primers and 60 Vbeta primers were used for the PCR. TCRdb's table, derived via immunoSEQ multiplex PCR, lists solely in-frame clones and lacks some. The repertoire holds 150,000 to 180,000 clones, over 65% seen once, with 4% in the top ten. What was sequenced was PBMCs. The receptor comes from a woman aged 40-49 years in good health and CMV-seronegative. The V gene is TRBV27, the J gene TRBJ2-3, with 8 positions matching TRBD1. Here the CDR3 reads CASSFRTRGRGQTDTQYF. Here the CDR3 DNA reads TGTGCCAGCAGTTTTAGAACCCGGGGCAGGGGGCAAACAGATACGCAGTATTTT.